This TCR beta chain appears in the sequencing data of a study of technical replicates of blood from a few donors. This CDR3 spans 13 amino acids. Germline-derived CDR1 and CDR2 are MNHEY and SVGAGI. After removal of 5 bases from V and 3 bases from J, the junction contained 3 bases not matched to a gene. Assay: immunoSEQ multiplex PCR; the TCRdb copy retains only in-frame clones and omits some. The sample holds about 49,000 clones, about 93% seen once. The receptor comes from a human donor in good health. Some clones in this sample may be carry-over from other donors' samples. J is TRBJ2-7 and V is TRBV6-5, with 8 nucleotides matching TRBD1. Sequencing input: PBMCs. This CDR3 is CASSQGAYYEQYF. The CDR3 DNA sequence: TGTGCCAGCAGTCAGGGGGCTTACTACGAGCAGTACTTC.